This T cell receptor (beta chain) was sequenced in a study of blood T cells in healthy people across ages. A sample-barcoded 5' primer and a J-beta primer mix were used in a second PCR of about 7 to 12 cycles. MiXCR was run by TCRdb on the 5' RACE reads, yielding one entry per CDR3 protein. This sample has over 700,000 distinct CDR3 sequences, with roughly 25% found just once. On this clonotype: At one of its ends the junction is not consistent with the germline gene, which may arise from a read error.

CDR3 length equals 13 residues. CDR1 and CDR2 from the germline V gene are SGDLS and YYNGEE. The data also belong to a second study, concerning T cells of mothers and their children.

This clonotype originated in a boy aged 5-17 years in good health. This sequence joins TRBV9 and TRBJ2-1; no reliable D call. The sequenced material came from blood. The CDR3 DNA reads TGTGCCGGCAGCGACCGACCATACAATGAGCAGTTCTTC. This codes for CAGSDRPYNEQFF. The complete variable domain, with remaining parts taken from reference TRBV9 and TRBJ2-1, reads DSGVTQTPKHLITATGQRVTLRCSPRSGDLSVYWYQQSLDQGLQFLIQYYNGEERAKGNILERFSAQQFPDLHSELNLSSLELGDSALYFCAGSDRPYNEQFFGPGTRLTVL.